A single sample gave rise to the 8 T cell receptor beta chains below, sequenced in a study of T cell responses to AZD1222 COVID-19 vaccine. The assay was immunoSEQ multiplex PCR, and TCRdb's table has in-frame clones only and misses some. Of 100,000 or so clones listed, roughly 84% were seen once; the top ten hold roughly 6%. The source was peripheral blood, collected 28 days after the second AZD1222 dose. Receptors originate from an adult who received the AZD1222 COVID-19 vaccine.

The V call is TRBV28, the J call TRBJ1-6, with a tentative D call TRBD1 (6 bases). Looked up from germline, CDR1 is MDHEN and CDR2 is SYDVKM. V was shortened by 10 bases and J by 0 bases, with 13 bases between the two germline ends. The length of the CDR3 is 15 residues. CDR3 region: CATFGGRSYNSPLHF. The CDR3 DNA sequence: TGTGCCACCTTCGGGGGCCGCTCCTATAATTCACCCCTCCACTTT.

The J gene is TRBJ2-7, the V gene TRBV28, with 8 nucleotides matching TRBD1. The CDR3 consists of 12 residues. The ends lost 7 bases at V and 5 bases at J; junction bases unmatched: 4. Germline-derived CDR1 and CDR2 are MDHEN and SYDVKM. CDR3 sequence reads: CASTTGGDEQYF. Here the CDR3 DNA reads TGTGCCAGCACTACAGGGGGTGACGAGCAGTACTTC.

The V call is TRBV12-5, the J call TRBJ2-1, with 9 bases identical to TRBD1. V shed 3 bases and J 9 bases; nucleotides not matched to a gene: 6. The CDR3 totals 14 residues. Germline CDR1 reads LGHNT; CDR2 reads FRNRAP. This chain's CDR3 is CASGFLTGGAEQFF. DNA of the CDR3: TGTGCTAGTGGTTTCCTGACAGGGGGGGCTGAGCAGTTCTTC.

The chain links TRBV3-1 (or the pseudogene TRBV3-2) to TRBJ1-1, with D uncertain. The CDR3 extends over 13 amino acids. Germline V gives CDR1 LGHDT, CDR2 YNNKEL (reference sequence). Trimming removed 3 bases from V and 1 base from J, with 6 bases in between. CDR3 in amino acids: CASSQWGNTEAFF. CDR3 nucleotides: TGTGCCAGCAGCCAGTGGGGGAACACTGAAGCTTTCTTT.

The chain has TRBV27 and TRBJ2-7, with D perhaps TRBD1 (5 bases). Trimming took off 0 bases at V and 5 bases at J, with 11 bases between the two ends. This CDR3 spans 14 amino acids. The V gene's germline CDR1 is MNHEY and CDR2 SMNVEV (reference sequence). The DNA of the CDR3 is TGTGCCAGCAGTTTATCGTCAGGGTCCGACGAGCAGTACTTC. Amino acid sequence: CASSLSSGSDEQYF.

This clone has just a few counts. V gene TRBV7-9 combines with J gene TRBJ1-5; D might be TRBD1 (5 bases). Between the trimmed V and J ends, which lost 2 bases and 3 bases, there was a span of 11 bases. The CDR3 runs to 15 residues. Germline V gene data show CDR1 as SEHNR and CDR2 as FQNEAQ (reference sequence). The CDR3 spells CASSLRSGYNQPQHF. DNA for the CDR3: TGTGCCAGCAGCTTAAGGTCAGGGTACAATCAGCCCCAGCATTTT. Drawing the rest from reference TRBV7-9 and TRBJ1-5, the complete variable domain is DTGVSQNPRHKITKRGQNVTFRCDPISEHNRLYWYRQTLGQGPEFLTYFQNEAQLEKSRLLSDRFSAERPKGSFSTLEIQRTEQGDSAMYLCASSLRSGYNQPQHFGDGTRLSIL.

The rearrangement uses TRBV6-2 or TRBV6-3 and TRBJ2-1; D is uncertain. Germline lookup yields CDR1 MNHEY and CDR2 SVGEGT. V lost 4 bases and J lost 10, with 20 bases in between. The CDR3 contains 15 residues. CDR3 sequence reads: CASSFGLQWVVEQFF. The CDR3 coding sequence is TGTGCCAGCAGTTTCGGCTTGCAGTGGGTGGTGGAGCAGTTCTTC.

The genes are TRBV5-1 and TRBJ2-5; D is possibly TRBD1 or TRBD2 (5 bases each). CDR3 length equals 13 residues. The V gene lost 7 bases and the J gene lost 9 bases, with 19 bases spanning the gap. Germline CDR1 reads SGHRS; CDR2 reads YFSETQ. Here the CDR3 DNA reads TGCGCCAGCGGTTTGGGGGTTACGGGGTCCCAGTACTTC. Translated, it gives CASGLGVTGSQYF.